This TCR beta chain is drawn from a study of blood T cell repertoires in COVID-19. The overall study: Whether acute or convalescent, the COVID-19 samples came from the United States, Italy and Spain. The analysed material was cDNA or gDNA that came from T cells, B-cell-depleted T cells, or PBMCs.

There are 12 residues in the CDR3. The V gene lost 1 base and the J gene lost 7 bases, with 5 bases spanning the gap. Germline CDR1 and CDR2: LNHDA and SQIVND (reference sequence). Methods used by the authors: Amplification from reference gene primers served as the basis for estimated nucleated cell counts. Sequenced by immunoSEQ multiplex PCR; TCRdb stores in-frame clones only, minus some. D and trimming come from the DNA, and the V and J calls and clone size come from that table. The repertoire includes under 200,000 clones, 75% to 95% of them detected once, and 0.5% to 0.65% sits in the top ten. Sequencing used peripheral blood. The origin of this receptor is a man in his fifties with acute or convalescent COVID-19. V is TRBV19 and J is TRBJ1-5; D not resolved. CDR3 coding DNA: TGTGCCAGTAGTATAGCGAGGCAGCCCCAGCATTTT. It yields the protein CASSIARQPQHF.